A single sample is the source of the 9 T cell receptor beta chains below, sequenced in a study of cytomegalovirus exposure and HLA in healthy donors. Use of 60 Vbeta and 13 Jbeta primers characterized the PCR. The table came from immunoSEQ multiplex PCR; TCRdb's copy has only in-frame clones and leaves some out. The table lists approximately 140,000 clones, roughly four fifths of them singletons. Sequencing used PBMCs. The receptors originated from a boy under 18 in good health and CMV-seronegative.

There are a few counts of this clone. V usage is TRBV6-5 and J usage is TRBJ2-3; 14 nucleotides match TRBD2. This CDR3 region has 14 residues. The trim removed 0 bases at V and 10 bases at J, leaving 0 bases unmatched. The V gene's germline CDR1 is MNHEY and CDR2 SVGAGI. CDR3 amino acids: CASSYSTSGRAQYF. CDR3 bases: TGTGCCAGCAGTTACTCGACTAGCGGGAGGGCGCAGTATTTT.

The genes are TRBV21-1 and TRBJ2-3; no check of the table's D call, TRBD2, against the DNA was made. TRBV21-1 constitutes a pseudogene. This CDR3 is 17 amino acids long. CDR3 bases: TGTGCCAGCAGAAAAGGTTTCCGGGGTGGGTCCACAGATACGCAGTATTTT. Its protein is CASRKGFRGGSTDTQYF.

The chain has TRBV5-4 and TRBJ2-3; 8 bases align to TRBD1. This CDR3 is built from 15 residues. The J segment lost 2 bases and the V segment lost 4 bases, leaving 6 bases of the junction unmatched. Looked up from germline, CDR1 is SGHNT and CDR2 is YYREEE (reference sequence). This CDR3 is CASSPDRELTDTQYF. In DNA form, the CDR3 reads TGTGCCAGCAGCCCGGACAGGGAACTCACAGATACGCAGTATTTT.

The CDR3 reads CASSSSSSGRGRGTQYF. In DNA, the CDR3 is TGTGCCAGCAGCTCGAGCTCTAGCGGGAGGGGACGGGGGACCCAGTACTTC. The genes are TRBV11-2 and TRBJ2-5; 12 nucleotides match TRBD2. The CDR3 runs to 17 residues. Germline V CDR1 and CDR2: SGHAT, FQNNGV. With 4 bases clipped from V and 7 bases from J, the junction kept 13 bases outside the gene matches.

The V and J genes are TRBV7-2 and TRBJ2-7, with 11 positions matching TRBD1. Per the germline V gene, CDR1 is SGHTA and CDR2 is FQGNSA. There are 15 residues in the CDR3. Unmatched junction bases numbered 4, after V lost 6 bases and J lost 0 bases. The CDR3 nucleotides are TGTGCCAGCAGATGGGACAGGGGGAGCTCCTACGAGCAGTACTTC. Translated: CASRWDRGSSYEQYF.

The CDR3 here is CASSFRGLPRGEAFF. In DNA, the CDR3 is TGCGCCAGCAGCTTTCGGGGACTGCCTAGGGGTGAAGCTTTCTTT. The chain recombines TRBV5-1 with TRBJ1-1, with D possibly matching TRBD1 (5 bases). This CDR3 is built from 15 residues. The germline CDR1 and CDR2 sequences are SGHRS and YFSETQ. With 2 bases removed from V and 7 bases from J, the gap between germline ends came to 18 bases.

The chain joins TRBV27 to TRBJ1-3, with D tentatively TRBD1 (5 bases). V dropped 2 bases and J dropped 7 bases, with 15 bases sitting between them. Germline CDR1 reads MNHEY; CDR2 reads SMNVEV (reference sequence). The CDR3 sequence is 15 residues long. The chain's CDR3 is CASSLKFGGGNTIYF. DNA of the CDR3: TGTGCCAGCAGTTTAAAGTTCGGGGGTGGGAACACCATATATTTT.

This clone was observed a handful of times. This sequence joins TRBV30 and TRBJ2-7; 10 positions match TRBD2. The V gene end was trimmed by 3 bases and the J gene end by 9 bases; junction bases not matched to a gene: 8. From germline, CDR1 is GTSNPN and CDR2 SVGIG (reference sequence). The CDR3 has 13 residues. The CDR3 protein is CAWRASGSNPQYF. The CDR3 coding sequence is TGTGCCTGGAGAGCTAGCGGGAGTAACCCGCAGTACTTC.

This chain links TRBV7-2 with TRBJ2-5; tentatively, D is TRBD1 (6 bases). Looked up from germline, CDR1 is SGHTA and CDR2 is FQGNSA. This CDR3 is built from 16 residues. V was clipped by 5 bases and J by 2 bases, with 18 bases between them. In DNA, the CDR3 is TGTGCCAGCAGCGCCGGCCCAGGGGCAGGGCAAGAGACCCAGTACTTC. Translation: CASSAGPGAGQETQYF.